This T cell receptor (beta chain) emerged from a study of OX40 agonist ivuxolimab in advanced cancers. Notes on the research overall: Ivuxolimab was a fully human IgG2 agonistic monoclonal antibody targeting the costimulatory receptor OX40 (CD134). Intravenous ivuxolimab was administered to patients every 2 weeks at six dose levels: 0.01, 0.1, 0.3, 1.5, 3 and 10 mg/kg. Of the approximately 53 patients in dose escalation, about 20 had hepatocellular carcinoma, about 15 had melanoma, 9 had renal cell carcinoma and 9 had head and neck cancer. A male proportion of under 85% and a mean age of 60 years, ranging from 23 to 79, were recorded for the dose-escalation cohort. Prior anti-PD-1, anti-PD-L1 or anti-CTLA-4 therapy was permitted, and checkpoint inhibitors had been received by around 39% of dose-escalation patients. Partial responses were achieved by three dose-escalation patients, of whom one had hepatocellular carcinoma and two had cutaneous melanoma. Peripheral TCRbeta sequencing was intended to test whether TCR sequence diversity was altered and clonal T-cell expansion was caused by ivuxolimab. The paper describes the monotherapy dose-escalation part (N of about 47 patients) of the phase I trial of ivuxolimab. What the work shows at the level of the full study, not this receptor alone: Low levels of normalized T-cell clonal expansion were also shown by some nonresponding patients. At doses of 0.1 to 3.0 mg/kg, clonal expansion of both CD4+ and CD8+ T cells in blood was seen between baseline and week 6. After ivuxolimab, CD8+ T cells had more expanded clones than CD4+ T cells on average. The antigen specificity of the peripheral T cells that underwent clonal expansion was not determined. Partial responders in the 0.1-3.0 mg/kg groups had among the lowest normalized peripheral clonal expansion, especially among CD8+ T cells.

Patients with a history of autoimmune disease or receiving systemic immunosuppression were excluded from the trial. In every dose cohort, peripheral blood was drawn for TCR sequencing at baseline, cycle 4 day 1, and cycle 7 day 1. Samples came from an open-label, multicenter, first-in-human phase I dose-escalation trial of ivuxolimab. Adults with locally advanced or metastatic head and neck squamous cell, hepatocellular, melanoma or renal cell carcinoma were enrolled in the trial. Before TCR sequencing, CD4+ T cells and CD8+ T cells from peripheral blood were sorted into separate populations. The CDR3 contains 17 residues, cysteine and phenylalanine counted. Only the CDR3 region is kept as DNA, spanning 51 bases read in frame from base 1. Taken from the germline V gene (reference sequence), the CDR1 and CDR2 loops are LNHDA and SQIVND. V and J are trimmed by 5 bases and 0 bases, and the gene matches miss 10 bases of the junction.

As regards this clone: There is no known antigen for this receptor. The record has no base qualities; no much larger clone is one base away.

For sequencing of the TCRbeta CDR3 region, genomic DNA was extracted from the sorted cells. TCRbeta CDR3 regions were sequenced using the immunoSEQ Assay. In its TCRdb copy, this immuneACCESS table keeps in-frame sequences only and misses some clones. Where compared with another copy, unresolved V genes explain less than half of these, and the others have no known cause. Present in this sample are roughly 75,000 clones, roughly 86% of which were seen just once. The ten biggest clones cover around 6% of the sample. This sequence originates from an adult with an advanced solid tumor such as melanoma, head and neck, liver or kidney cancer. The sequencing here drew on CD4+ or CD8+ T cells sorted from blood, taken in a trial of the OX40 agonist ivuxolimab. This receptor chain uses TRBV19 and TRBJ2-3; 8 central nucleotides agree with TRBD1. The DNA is TGTGCCAGTAGTTCCCGGACAGGGACCTTTAGCACAGATACGCAGTATTTT. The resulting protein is CASSSRTGTFSTDTQYF.